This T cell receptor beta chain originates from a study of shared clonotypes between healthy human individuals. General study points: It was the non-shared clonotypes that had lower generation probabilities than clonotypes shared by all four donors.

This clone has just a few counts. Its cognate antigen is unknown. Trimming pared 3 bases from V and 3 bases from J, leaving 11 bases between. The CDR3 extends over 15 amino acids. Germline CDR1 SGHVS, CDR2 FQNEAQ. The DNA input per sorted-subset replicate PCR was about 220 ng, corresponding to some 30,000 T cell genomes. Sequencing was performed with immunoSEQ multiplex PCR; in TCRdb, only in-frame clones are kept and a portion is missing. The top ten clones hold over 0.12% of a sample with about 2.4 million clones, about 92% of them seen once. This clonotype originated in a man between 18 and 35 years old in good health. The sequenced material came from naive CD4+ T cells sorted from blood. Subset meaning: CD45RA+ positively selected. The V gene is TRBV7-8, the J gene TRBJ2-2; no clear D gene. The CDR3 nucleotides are TGTGCCAGCAGCTTTGGGGTTAGGGACACCGGGGAGCTGTTTTTT. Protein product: CASSFGVRDTGELFF.